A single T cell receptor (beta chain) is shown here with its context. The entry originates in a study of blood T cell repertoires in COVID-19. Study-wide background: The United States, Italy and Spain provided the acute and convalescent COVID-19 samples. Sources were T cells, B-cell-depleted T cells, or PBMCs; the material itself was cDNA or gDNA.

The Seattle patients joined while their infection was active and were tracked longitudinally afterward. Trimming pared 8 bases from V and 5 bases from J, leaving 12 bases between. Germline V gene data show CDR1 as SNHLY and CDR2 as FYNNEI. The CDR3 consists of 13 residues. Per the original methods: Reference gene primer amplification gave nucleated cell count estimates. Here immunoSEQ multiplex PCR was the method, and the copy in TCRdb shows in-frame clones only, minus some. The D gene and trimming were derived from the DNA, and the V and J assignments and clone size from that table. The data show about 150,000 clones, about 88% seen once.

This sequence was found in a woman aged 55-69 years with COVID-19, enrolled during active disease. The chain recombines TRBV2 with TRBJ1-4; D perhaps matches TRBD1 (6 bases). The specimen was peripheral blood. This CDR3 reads CASHRDINEKLFF. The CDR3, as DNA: TGTGCCAGCCATAGGGACATCAATGAAAAACTGTTTTTT.